This TCR beta chain was identified during a study of T cells in Graves' hyperthyroidism and ophthalmopathy. General study results and limits: With a median lead of around 6.7 months before onset, the model predicted ophthalmopathy.

Clinical symptoms, serum thyroxine and TRAb, thyroid ultrasound and orbital computed tomography together formed the diagnostic basis. Fresh peripheral blood, roughly 9.8 ml of it, supplied the PBMCs. In regard to this clonotype: The antigen remains undetermined.

Template material for amplifying TCR beta CDR3 regions consisted of RNA transcripts. HTBI primers were employed in a first-round RT-PCR of the TCR CDR3. TCRdb reprocessed the multiplex PCR reads via MiXCR and lists one record per CDR3 protein. The sample comprises over 350,000 distinct CDR3 sequences, over 12% of which are singletons, and approximately 29% rests with the top ten. This receptor was taken from a man between 45 and 60 years old with Graves' ophthalmopathy. Sequenced sample: blood.

CDR3 sequence: CASSLGTVNNEQFF. CDR3 nucleotide sequence: TGTGCCAGCAGCTTAGGGACAGTGAACAATGAGCAGTTCTTC. The V gene is TRBV7-3, the J gene TRBJ2-1, with 7 bases aligning to TRBD1. The CDR3 covers 14 residues. Germline V gene data show CDR1 as SGHTA and CDR2 as FQGTGA. With V trimmed by 2 bases and J by 5 bases, 3 bases remained unmatched.